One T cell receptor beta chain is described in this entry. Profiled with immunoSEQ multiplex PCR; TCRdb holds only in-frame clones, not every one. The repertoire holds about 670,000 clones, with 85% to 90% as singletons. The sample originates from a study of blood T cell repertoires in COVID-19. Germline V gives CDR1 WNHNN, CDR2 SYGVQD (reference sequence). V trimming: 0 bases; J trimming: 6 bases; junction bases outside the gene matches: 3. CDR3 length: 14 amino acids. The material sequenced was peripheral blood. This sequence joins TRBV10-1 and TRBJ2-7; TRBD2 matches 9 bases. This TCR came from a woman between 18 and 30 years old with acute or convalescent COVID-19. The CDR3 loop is CASSESRGGSEQYF. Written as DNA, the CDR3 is TGCGCCAGCAGTGAGTCGCGGGGGGGGAGCGAGCAGTACTTC.